The 9 T cell receptor beta chains listed next were all sequenced from one sample in a study of blood T cell repertoires in COVID-19. TCRdb keeps only in-frame clones here, not all; method: immunoSEQ multiplex PCR. The profile covers roughly 100,000 clones, with around nine tenths appearing a single time and roughly 17% taken by the ten largest. Sequencing was done on a sample of peripheral blood. The source is a woman aged 80 or over in a cohort sampled during active COVID-19.

This clone was recorded only once. V usage is TRBV10-3 and J usage is TRBJ2-3, with TRBD1 matching 8 bases. With 5 bases clipped from V and 1 base from J, the junction kept 5 bases outside the gene matches. This CDR3 comprises 15 residues. Germline CDR1 reads ENHRY; CDR2 reads SYGVKD. As DNA, the CDR3 is TGTGCCATCAGTTCGGGACAGGTGGGCACAGATACGCAGTATTTT. Its protein is CAISSGQVGTDTQYF.

The chain joins TRBV27 to TRBJ2-3; D may be TRBD2 (6 bases). V was cut by 5 bases and J by 0 bases, with 12 bases left in between. The CDR3 runs 15 residues. Germline CDR1 MNHEY, CDR2 SMNVEV (reference sequence). This CDR3 is CASSTGVPSTDTQYF. The CDR3, as DNA: TGTGCCAGCAGTACGGGGGTGCCCAGCACAGATACGCAGTATTTT.

The genes are TRBV10-3 and TRBJ1-2; 9 bases agree with TRBD1. The germline gives CDR1 ENHRY, CDR2 SYGVKD. The CDR3 is 15 amino acids. V was clipped by 11 bases and J by 4 bases; unmatched bases: 14. The CDR3 here is CAVLPGTGSSYGYTF. In DNA, the CDR3 is TGTGCCGTATTACCCGGGACAGGGAGCAGCTATGGCTACACCTTC.

This CDR3 reads CATSNHREPGETQYF. CDR3 bases: TGTGCCACCAGCAACCACAGGGAACCTGGGGAGACCCAGTACTTC. This sequence joins TRBV15 and TRBJ2-5; D may be TRBD1 (6 bases). The CDR3 is made up of 15 amino acids. Germline values: CDR1 LNHNV, CDR2 YYDKDF (reference sequence). Deletions cut 4 bases from V and 5 bases from J, with 17 bases between.

A few counts support this clone. The chain uses TRBV21-1 and TRBJ2-7; TRBD2, as called in the table, went unchecked against the DNA. TRBV21-1 has pseudogene status. CDR3 length equals 15 residues. This chain's CDR3 is CASSALAEPLYEQYF. In DNA form, the CDR3 reads TGTGCCAGCAGCGCCTTAGCGGAGCCCCTCTACGAGCAGTACTTC.

The chain is built from TRBV28 and TRBJ1-1; D not resolved. Germline CDR1 and CDR2: MDHEN and SYDVKM. This CDR3 spans 14 amino acids. V was pared by 10 bases and J by 1 base, with 16 bases between. This CDR3 reads CATGIFPQNTEAFF. The CDR3 DNA reads as TGTGCCACGGGGATCTTCCCCCAGAACACTGAAGCTTTCTTT.

V is TRBV5-1 and J is TRBJ2-7; TRBD1 aligns across 10 bases. The CDR3 runs to 14 residues. J lost 3 bases, V lost 5 bases, and 5 bases had no gene match. The germline gives CDR1 SGHRS, CDR2 YFSETQ. The CDR3 loop reads CASRSGTGDYEQYF. Written as DNA, the CDR3 is TGCGCCAGCAGGTCCGGGACAGGGGACTACGAGCAGTACTTC.

V is TRBV2 and J is TRBJ2-2; D remains ambiguous. V dropped 2 bases and J dropped 3 bases, with 10 bases sitting between them. The CDR3 is 15 residues long. Germline V gene data show CDR1 as SNHLY and CDR2 as FYNNEI. CDR3 nucleotides: TGTGCCAGCAGTGAAAGAGTATTAGACACCGGGGAGCTGTTTTTT. Protein: CASSERVLDTGELFF.

The chain links TRBV27 to TRBJ1-5; the D gene is possibly TRBD1 (5 bases). Germline CDR1 reads MNHEY; CDR2 reads SMNVEV (reference sequence). This CDR3 comprises 15 residues. Trimming shortened V by 3 bases and J by 4 bases, and 13 bases separated the two germline ends. CDR3 sequence reads: CASSLLQVRNQPQHF. The CDR3 region has the DNA TGTGCCAGCAGTTTGTTACAGGTAAGAAATCAGCCCCAGCATTTT.